This T cell receptor (beta chain) was sequenced for a study of cytomegalovirus exposure and HLA in healthy donors. It was with 60 Vbeta and 13 Jbeta primers that the PCR ran. The assay was immunoSEQ multiplex PCR, and TCRdb's table has in-frame clones only and misses some. The data show approximately 130,000 clones, about 80% seen once. This clone is categorized as medium-sized. The antigen remains undetermined. The CDR3 consists of 15 residues. CDR1 MRHNA and CDR2 SNTAGT come from the germline V gene. With 0 bases removed from V and 0 bases from J, the gap between germline ends came to 7 bases. General study points: After further analysis at a later stage, 15,000 to 20,000 TCR beta sequences were associated with HLA alleles at 0.05 false discovery rate. Other equally common chains were less clonally expanded than HLA-associated TCR beta chains, a later analysis showed.

The gene calls are TRBV6-4 and TRBJ2-3, with D possibly matching TRBD1 (6 bases). The sequenced sample consisted of PBMCs. The source is a man younger than 45 in good health and CMV-seronegative. The CDR3 DNA follows: TGTGCCAGCAGTGACTCGAGGGGGAGCACAGATACGCAGTATTTT. This encodes CASSDSRGSTDTQYF.